This T cell receptor (beta chain) is from a study of human T cells and chemical hapten exposure. Study in general: All through the approximately 26-week study, the scalp of each patient received diphenylcyclopropenone doses weekly. General study results and limits: Given that the donors had alopecia, their immune response may differ from that seen in healthy people.

Using its own MiXCR run on the RACE reads, TCRdb lists one record per CDR3 protein. Counted here are about 170,000 distinct CDR3 sequences, about 27% occurring once; the ten biggest clones make up 2.1%. The ends lost 0 bases at V and 5 bases at J; junction bases unmatched: 7. Germline V lookup: CDR1 DFQATT, CDR2 SNEGSKA (reference sequence). The CDR3 runs 15 residues. Time point in this sample: patch test 3, about 24 weeks after DPC sensitization. Regarding treatment: therapeutic diphenylcyclopropenone sensitization with weekly scalp DPC. Unfractionated whole blood yielded total RNA. Comments on this clonotype: Its cognate antigen is unknown.

Sequencing used whole blood, obtained in connection with sensitization to the hapten diphenylcyclopropenone (DPC). The V gene is TRBV20-1, the J gene TRBJ2-5; 9 nucleotides match TRBD1. The sequence was collected from a woman aged 18-29 years with alopecia areata. Some clones in this sample may be carry-over from other donors' samples. The DNA for the CDR3 is TGCAGTGCTAGAGATGGCGGGACAGGGTTTGAGACCCAGTACTTC. The encoded protein is CSARDGGTGFETQYF.